In its sample, the clone carrying this TCR beta chain was seen a few times. Its cognate antigen is unknown. These data belong to a study of blood T cells in healthy people across ages. Study overall: Template-switching capture recovered about one barcoded beta molecule per two T cells.

Samples each yielded at least 5 micrograms of total RNA. General study results and limits: Aged donors had fewer naive CD4+ cells and lower diversity than long-lived donors.

The second PCR ran about 6 to 11 cycles with a sample-barcoded 5' primer and J-beta primers. Each CDR3 protein gets one entry after TCRdb re-called the 5' RACE reads with MiXCR. The repertoire has 1.5 million to 2 million distinct CDR3 sequences, over 25% of them found once; the top ten carry 7.7%. Germline V gives CDR1 SQVTM, CDR2 ANQGSEA. V lost 4 bases and J 7 bases, leaving 14 bases between the germline ends. The CDR3 loop spans 12 amino acids. The V and J genes are TRBV29-1 and TRBJ2-7; D is undetermined. The sample was blood. This sequence was found in a woman in her twenties or thirties in good health. For the CDR3, the DNA is TGCAGCGTTGGTTTTGATGGGTATGAGCAGTACTTC. This gives the protein CSVGFDGYEQYF.